This T cell receptor (beta chain) was retrieved from a study of cytomegalovirus exposure and HLA in healthy donors. Study observations and caveats: The tendency of first-cohort TCR clusters to co-occur in the 90 to 150 validation repertoires was the finding of a later analysis.

The data were produced by immunoSEQ multiplex PCR, yet TCRdb's version contains in-frame clones alone and is incomplete. The table includes some 170,000 clones, 86% detected once. This CDR3 comprises 16 residues. With V trimmed by 5 bases and J by 3 bases, 12 bases remained unmatched. In germline, CDR1 is MDHEN, CDR2 SYDVKM. As regards this clone: Its specificity is not known.

Sequenced material: PBMCs. This TCR was recovered from a woman between 25 and 40 years old in good health and CMV-seronegative. The chain employs TRBV28 and TRBJ2-5, with 7 bases identical to TRBD1. CDR3 in DNA: TGTGCCAGCAGTCAGGACCCGGGACAGCCAAAAGAGACCCAGTACTTC. It specifies CASSQDPGQPKETQYF.